This T cell receptor beta chain was found in a study of tissue T cells after allogeneic stem cell transplantation. Study-level points and caveats: Only a limited share of tissue TCRs appeared in blood or spleen. Anatomically similar tissues had similar TCR repertoires within each patient.

This clone was seen just once. Its specificity is not known. Genes and germline are mouse. From the germline J gene comes the end of the CDR3, since the read stops 1 residue before it. CDR3 sequences, V/J genes, frequencies and template counts came from survey-depth TCRbeta sequencing. Here immunoSEQ multiplex PCR was the method, and the copy in TCRdb shows in-frame clones only, minus some. The sample records about 22,000 clones, over 60% being singletons. The CDR3 consists of 14 residues. Germline CDR1 FNHDT, CDR2 SITEND (reference sequence). V was pared by 4 bases and J by 0 bases, with 2 bases of the junction left unmatched.

Source material: spleen. The source is a female BALB/c mouse in good health. The mouse line has the MHC haplotype H2-d. The rearrangement uses TRBV19 and TRBJ1-1, with TRBD1 matching 8 bases. The CDR3 bases that were read are TGTGCCAGCAGTTGGACAGGGTCAAACACAGAAGTCTTC. Protein product: CASSWTGSNTEVF. The CDR3, in full, reads CASSWTGSNTEVFF.